The rows below give T cell receptor beta chains drawn from one sample of a study of shared clonotypes between healthy human individuals. TCRdb keeps only in-frame clones here, not all; method: immunoSEQ multiplex PCR. The sample lists around 610,000 clones; roughly 96% were seen once. The specimen was naive CD8+ T cells sorted from blood. These receptor sequences come from a woman between 25 and 40 years old in good health. Each CDR3 is given with its conserved first and last residue. A D gene is named only where the DNA matches it firmly. The size entry is marked missing in some rows and otherwise reads once, few, many or a size class.

D gene | J gene | V gene | clone size | CDR3 protein | CDR3 DNA
NA | TRBJ2-2 | TRBV10-1 | few | CASSETGGPGELFF | TGCGCCAGCAGTGAAACTGGGGGACCCGGGGAGCTGTTTTTT
TRBD1 | TRBJ1-4 | TRBV10-2 | once | CASSGSRDRTNEKLFF | TGCGCCAGCAGCGGCAGCCGGGACAGAACTAATGAAAAACTGTTTTTT
NA | TRBJ2-7 | TRBV28 | NA | CASSQPQSPLEQYF | TGTGCCAGCAGCCAACCACAGAGTCCCCTCGAGCAGTACTTC
NA | TRBJ2-1 | TRBV28 | NA | CASSPIGLYNEQFF | TGTGCCAGCAGTCCGATCGGCCTTTACAATGAGCAGTTCTTC
NA | TRBJ1-3 | TRBV5-4 | NA | CASSLDRGSGNTIYF | TGTGCCAGCAGCTTGGATAGGGGGTCTGGAAACACCATATATTTT
NA | TRBJ2-7 | TRBV10-1 | NA | CASSESGSPYEQYF | TGCGCCAGCAGTGAGTCGGGCAGCCCCTACGAGCAGTACTTC
TRBD2 | TRBJ2-1 | TRBV4-1 | NA | CASSPREGNEQFF | TGCGCCAGCAGCCCCCGGGAGGGCAATGAGCAGTTCTTC
NA | TRBJ1-2 | TRBV19 | few | CASKWDYGYTF | TGTGCCAGTAAATGGGATTATGGCTACACCTTC
TRBD1 | TRBJ1-2 | TRBV13 | once | CASTPSGTANYGYTF | TGTGCCAGCACCCCATCCGGGACAGCTAACTATGGCTACACCTTC
NA | TRBJ2-3 | TRBV10-3 | NA | CAISLAGGTDTQYF | TGTGCCATCTCCCTGGCGGGCGGGACAGATACGCAGTATTTT
TRBD1 | TRBJ2-3 | TRBV27 | NA | CASSSTGPTDTQYF | TGTGCCAGCAGTTCGACAGGGCCAACAGATACGCAGTATTTT
NA | TRBJ2-3 | TRBV7-9 | NA | CASSSPRRITDTQYF | TGTGCCAGCAGCTCCCCTAGGAGAATCACAGATACGCAGTATTTT
TRBD2 | TRBJ2-7 | TRBV27 | NA | CASSYGGSSIEQYF | TGTGCCAGCAGCTACGGGGGGAGTTCGATCGAGCAGTACTTC
NA | TRBJ2-7 | TRBV10-3 | NA | CAISVQVVNEQYF | TGTGCCATCAGTGTCCAAGTAGTCAACGAGCAGTACTTC
TRBD2 | TRBJ2-1 | TRBV9 | NA | CASSADSGRAYNEQFF | TGTGCCAGCAGCGCGGATAGCGGGAGGGCCTACAATGAGCAGTTCTTC
TRBD2 | TRBJ2-7 | TRBV27 | NA | CASTSGRYEQYF | TGTGCCAGTACTAGCGGGAGGTACGAGCAGTACTTC
TRBD2 | TRBJ2-1 | TRBV7-9 | NA | CASSHRLAGGNEQFF | TGTGCCAGCAGCCATCGACTAGCGGGAGGGAATGAGCAGTTCTTC
NA | TRBJ2-2 | TRBV6-1 | NA | CASSEGYTGELFF | TGTGCCAGCAGTGAGGGCTACACCGGGGAGCTGTTTTTT
TRBD2 | TRBJ2-7 | TRBV16 | NA | CASSQSGGDYSYEQYF | TGTGCCAGCAGCCAATCGGGCGGGGACTACTCCTACGAGCAGTACTTC
NA | TRBJ2-2 | TRBV15 | NA | CATSRGGEAGELFF | TGTGCCACCAGCAGAGGGGGGGAGGCCGGGGAGCTGTTTTTT
NA | TRBJ2-3 | TRBV5-4 | NA | CASQTPDYTDTQYF | TGTGCCAGCCAGACACCTGATTACACAGATACGCAGTATTTT
NA | TRBJ1-5 | TRBV7-9 | NA | CASSFQNQPQHF | TGTGCCAGCAGCTTCCAGAATCAGCCCCAGCATTTT
TRBD1 | TRBJ2-7 | TRBV6-1 | NA | CASSGYSGTDSYEQYF | TGTGCCAGCAGTGGGTATTCCGGGACAGACTCCTACGAGCAGTACTTC
NA | TRBJ2-5 | TRBV23-1 | NA | CASSQSGETQYF | TGCGCCAGCAGTCAATCAGGAGAGACCCAGTACTTC
NA | TRBJ2-3 | TRBV9 | NA | CASSVSSYATDTQYF | TGTGCCAGCAGCGTAAGCTCCTATGCCACAGATACGCAGTATTTT
NA | TRBJ2-2 | TRBV2 | once | CASSGLSPIDTGELFF | TGTGCCAGCAGTGGGTTGAGCCCAATTGACACCGGGGAGCTGTTTTTT
NA | TRBJ1-1 | TRBV2 | NA | CARPGKGNTEAFF | TGTGCCAGACCGGGGAAGGGGAACACTGAAGCTTTCTTT
TRBD1 | TRBJ2-7 | TRBV7-9 | NA | CASSTRPGQGFEQYF | TGTGCCAGCAGCACCCGTCCGGGACAGGGTTTCGAGCAGTACTTC
NA | TRBJ1-2 | TRBV13 | NA | CASSLRAQLGGGYTF | TGTGCCAGCAGCCTCCGGGCGCAGCTAGGCGGTGGCTACACCTTC
TRBD2 | TRBJ2-1 | TRBV28 | NA | CASSFRLAGIEQFF | TGTGCCAGCAGTTTTCGCCTAGCGGGAATAGAGCAGTTCTTC
TRBD2 | TRBJ2-1 | TRBV11-2 | NA | CASSLDFSGSVYNEQFF | TGTGCCAGCAGCTTAGACTTTAGCGGGAGTGTCTACAATGAGCAGTTCTTC
NA | TRBJ2-6 | TRBV27 | NA | CASSLSPGTGGANVLTF | TGTGCCAGCAGTCTATCCCCCGGGACTGGCGGGGCCAACGTCCTGACTTTC
NA | TRBJ2-7 | TRBV5-3 | NA | CARSLAHGVVQGIYEQYF | TGTGCCAGAAGCTTGGCCCACGGCGTCGTGCAGGGGATCTACGAGCAGTACTTC
NA | TRBJ1-2 | TRBV29-1 | once | CSVVEATGYTF | TGCAGCGTAGTGGAAGCGACCGGCTACACCTTC